Here is one T cell receptor beta chain with its context. Its antigen is unidentified. This CDR3 region has 18 residues. With V trimmed by 3 bases and J by 2 bases, 17 bases remained unmatched. Germline V lookup: CDR1 SQVTM, CDR2 ANQGSEA. The 5'RACE method, run with constant-segment primers, produced TCR alpha and TCR beta cDNA libraries (carrying sample barcodes and UMIs). TCRdb re-derived calls from the 5' RACE reads in MiXCR, one entry per CDR3 protein. The sample carries some 210,000 distinct CDR3 sequences, around 17% recorded once. These data belong to a study of T-cell memory formation after mild COVID-19. The study's findings and limits: Later expanders leaned CD4+, whereas clones that contracted between day 15 and 85 were balanced CD4/CD8. Confirmation was lacking for SARS-CoV-2 specificity of second-wave clones that peaked on day 37.

The sequenced material came from PBMCs or a T cell subset sorted from them (not recorded which). The chain couples TRBV29-1 to TRBJ2-5, with 8 bases matching TRBD1. This sequence was found in an adult woman who had mild COVID-19 (a few samples of this study predate the infection). Cell type and time point are not known. CDR3 protein: CSVEGAGGGTLRQETQYF. The DNA for the CDR3 is TGCAGCGTTGAGGGGGCAGGGGGCGGGACCCTCCGGCAAGAGACCCAGTACTTC. Full variable domain (outside the CDR3, taken from reference TRBV29-1 and TRBJ2-5): SAVISQKPSRDICQRGTSLTIQCQVDSQVTMMFWYRQQPGQSLTLIATANQGSEATYESGFVIDKFPISRPNLTFSTLTVSNMSPEDSSIYLCSVEGAGGGTLRQETQYFGPGTRLLVL.